This paragraph reports one T cell receptor (beta chain). Its antigen is unidentified. This record belongs to a study of T cells expressing NK-cell markers. The wider study: Of eight sequenced donors, seven were HCMV-seropositive and one HCMV-seronegative. The study, taken as a whole, reports: These clonotypes, the leaders elsewhere, also led the CD3+CD56-NKG2C+ fraction in several donors. In a group of roughly 6 donors, dominant NKG2C+ clonotypes represented 1.0-7.0% of CD8+ T cells.

cDNA encoding TCR beta was synthesized via 5'RACE template switching incorporating UMIs. TCRdb processed the 5' RACE reads again and assigns one entry to each CDR3 protein, with no DNA. Recorded for this sample: approximately 380,000 distinct CDR3 sequences. The TCR was taken from a man aged 18-70 years in good health. Material for sequencing was blood T cells: a sorted CD56 or NKG2C T cell subset, CD4+ or CD8+ T cells, or bulk PBMC T cells (not recorded which).

The CDR3 reads CASSEHGSATSNF. This chain connects TRBV6-1 to TRBJ2-3; TCRdb lists TRBD1, though no DNA is available to test this call. The CDR3 sequence is 13 residues long. The germline CDR1 and CDR2 sequences are MNHNS and SASEGT.